A selection of T cell receptor beta chains follows, all from one sample in a study of blood T cell repertoires in COVID-19. The repertoire was sequenced with immunoSEQ multiplex PCR; TCRdb's copy has only in-frame clones and lacks some. This table has fewer than 300,000 clones, roughly 84% appearing once. Sequenced input: peripheral blood. Source of these receptors: a woman under 30 with acute or convalescent COVID-19. Both conserved end residues are part of each CDR3. A D gene is named only where the DNA matches it firmly. The size of a clone is reported for some rows only, either as once, few or many, or as a class for expanded clones.

D,J,V,size,CDR3,DNA
.,TRBJ2-2,TRBV2,.,CASRKGVVGTGELFF,TGTGCCAGCCGAAAGGGGGTTGTTGGCACCGGGGAGCTGTTTTTT
.,TRBJ2-7,TRBV28,.,CASSLNEGGPDEQYF,TGTGCCAGCAGTCTCAATGAGGGGGGGCCCGACGAGCAGTACTTC
TRBD2,TRBJ2-1,TRBV4-1,.,CASSQDFATSGNNEQFF,TGCGCCAGCAGCCAAGATTTCGCGACTAGCGGCAACAATGAGCAGTTCTTC
TRBD2,TRBJ2-7,TRBV19,.,CASSRGTSGTAPYEQYF,TGTGCCAGTAGTAGGGGGACTAGCGGGACCGCCCCCTACGAGCAGTACTTC
TRBD1,TRBJ1-3,TRBV6-5,once,CASGRQGSGNTIYF,TGTGCCAGCGGACGACAGGGGAGCGGAAACACCATATATTTT
.,TRBJ1-2,TRBV6-5,.,CASGWGPQSNYGYTF,TGTGCCAGCGGTTGGGGGCCCCAGTCTAACTATGGCTACACCTTC
TRBD1,TRBJ2-1,TRBV24-1,.,CATSDLPSPGQGRNEQFF,TGTGCCACCAGTGATTTGCCCTCTCCGGGACAGGGCAGGAATGAGCAGTTCTTC
TRBD2,TRBJ2-1,TRBV30,.,CAWSAPTSGSYNEQFF,TGTGCCTGGAGTGCGCCGACTAGCGGATCCTACAATGAGCAGTTCTTC
.,TRBJ1-6,TRBV13,.,CASSLGQGNNSPLHF,TGTGCCAGCAGCTTAGGACAGGGAAATAATTCACCCCTCCACTTT
.,TRBJ2-1,TRBV6-6,.,CASSSQGSYNEQFF,TGTGCCAGCAGTTCCCAGGGCTCCTACAATGAGCAGTTCTTC
.,TRBJ2-2,TRBV10-1,.,CASSGGQGNTGELFF,TGCGCCAGCAGCGGAGGGCAGGGGAACACCGGGGAGCTGTTTTTT
.,TRBJ2-5,TRBV9,.,CASSRTVQETQYF,TGTGCCAGCAGCCGGACAGTACAAGAGACCCAGTACTTC
TRBD1,TRBJ1-3,TRBV5-6,few,CASSLATDRGPGNTIYF,TGTGCCAGCAGCTTGGCGACGGACAGGGGGCCTGGAAACACCATATATTTT
TRBD2,TRBJ2-1,TRBV9,.,CASSVASGRANEQFF,TGTGCCAGCAGCGTAGCTAGCGGGAGGGCCAATGAGCAGTTCTTC
TRBD1,TRBJ2-7,TRBV6-2/TRBV6-3,.,CASSGRGQGAYEQYF,TGTGCCAGCAGCGGTAGGGGACAGGGGGCTTACGAGCAGTACTTC
.,TRBJ2-1,TRBV13,.,CASRLGVLYNEQFF,TGTGCCAGCAGGTTGGGAGTGTTGTACAATGAGCAGTTCTTC
TRBD1,TRBJ2-7,TRBV12-3/TRBV12-4,.,CASSSGQEYEQYF,TGTGCCAGCAGTTCGGGACAGGAGTACGAGCAGTACTTC
TRBD2,TRBJ2-1,TRBV6-6,.,CASSLQAGGHNEQFF,TGTGCCAGCAGCCTACAAGCGGGAGGGCACAATGAGCAGTTCTTC
TRBD2,TRBJ2-7,TRBV3-1/TRBV3-2,.,CASSQEGLAPYEQYF,TGTGCCAGCAGCCAAGAGGGACTAGCGCCTTACGAGCAGTACTTC
TRBD2,TRBJ2-5,TRBV5-5,once,CASSGTSMGETQYF,TGTGCCAGCAGCGGGACTAGTATGGGAGAGACCCAGTACTTC
.,TRBJ1-2,TRBV7-2,few,CASSWDSF,TGTGCCAGCAGCTGGGACTCCTTC
.,TRBJ2-1,TRBV30,.,CAWGLLGGVHNEQFF,TGTGCCTGGGGTCTCCTCGGGGGAGTTCACAATGAGCAGTTCTTC
TRBD1,TRBJ2-1,TRBV7-2,.,CASSTWDRGGNEQFF,TGTGCCAGCAGCACGTGGGACAGGGGTGGCAATGAGCAGTTCTTC
.,TRBJ2-1,TRBV6-5,.,CASSYSRNEQFF,TGTGCCAGCAGTTACTCGCGGAATGAGCAGTTCTTC
TRBD1,TRBJ1-1,TRBV4-3,.,CASSPWTGTEAFF,TGCGCCAGCAGCCCTTGGACAGGGACCGAAGCTTTCTTT
TRBD1,TRBJ2-1,TRBV28,.,CASSPWTGSSYNEQFF,TGTGCCAGCAGTCCCTGGACAGGGAGCTCCTACAATGAGCAGTTCTTC
TRBD1,TRBJ1-1,TRBV3-1/TRBV3-2,.,CASSQSRGPNTEAFF,TGTGCCAGCAGCCAATCCAGGGGGCCGAACACTGAAGCTTTCTTT
TRBD1,TRBJ1-6,TRBV2,few,CASSPTGQRKNSPLHF,TGTGCCAGCAGCCCAACGGGACAGCGAAAAAATTCACCCCTCCACTTT
TRBD2,TRBJ2-7,TRBV6-2/TRBV6-3,.,CASSYSIGTRSYEQYF,TGTGCCAGCAGTTACTCGATCGGGACTAGGAGTTACGAGCAGTACTTC
.,TRBJ2-3,TRBV11-2,.,CASSFSPGATDTQYF,TGTGCCAGCAGCTTCTCCCCAGGGGCCACAGATACGCAGTATTTT
TRBD2,TRBJ2-5,TRBV5-4,once,CASSLLGTSGTGQETQYF,TGTGCCAGCAGCTTGTTGGGGACTAGCGGGACTGGGCAAGAGACCCAGTACTTC
TRBD1,TRBJ2-2,TRBV19,.,CASGRQGAVGELFF,TGTGCCAGTGGTCGACAGGGGGCTGTCGGGGAGCTGTTTTTT
.,TRBJ1-1,TRBV20-1,.,CSARVRNQAFF,TGCAGTGCTAGAGTCAGAAACCAAGCTTTCTTT
TRBD1,TRBJ1-6,TRBV7-9,.,CASSNQGDPLHF,TGTGCCAGCAGCAACCAGGGGGACCCCCTCCACTTT
.,TRBJ1-1,TRBV19,few,CASSIGGTHTEAFF,TGTGCCAGTAGTATAGGAGGCACCCACACTGAAGCTTTCTTT
.,TRBJ2-1,TRBV18,.,CASSPEGLGGNEQFF,TGTGCCAGCTCACCAGAGGGACTCGGGGGCAATGAGCAGTTCTTC
TRBD1,TRBJ2-1,TRBV7-3,.,CASSPGQGLSSYNEQFF,TGTGCCAGCAGCCCAGGACAGGGCTTATCCTCCTACAATGAGCAGTTCTTC
.,TRBJ1-4,TRBV30,.,CAWGGTPKKLFF,TGTGCCTGGGGCGGGACTCCTAAAAAACTGTTTTTT
TRBD1,TRBJ2-7,TRBV20-1,few,CSAEVGTGFHF,TGCAGTGCAGAGGTCGGGACAGGGTTTCACTTC
.,TRBJ1-2,TRBV7-2,.,CASSRGASNYGYTF,TGTGCCAGCAGCCGTGGGGCCTCCAACTATGGCTACACCTTC
TRBD2,TRBJ2-7,TRBV7-9,.,CASSWSASGAYEQYF,TGTGCCAGCAGCTGGTCGGCTAGCGGGGCTTACGAGCAGTACTTC
.,TRBJ1-2,TRBV27,.,CASSPVGASKGYTF,TGTGCCAGCAGCCCGGTGGGGGCCTCTAAGGGCTACACCTTC
.,TRBJ1-2,TRBV6-5,.,CASSFGVPEGHYGYTF,TGTGCCAGCAGTTTCGGGGTGCCGGAAGGACACTATGGCTACACCTTC
TRBD2,TRBJ2-5,TRBV18,.,CASSPGLAGDSYQETQYF,TGTGCCAGCTCTCCGGGTCTAGCGGGAGATTCGTACCAAGAGACCCAGTACTTC
.,TRBJ2-1,TRBV7-6,.,CASSFSGGDYNEQFF,TGTGCCAGCAGCTTTAGCGGAGGGGACTACAATGAGCAGTTCTTC